The 29 T cell receptor beta chains reported below all come from one sample, sequenced in a study of cytomegalovirus exposure and HLA in healthy donors. PCR was performed using 60 Vbeta and 13 Jbeta primers. Sequencing used immunoSEQ multiplex PCR; TCRdb keeps in-frame clones, though not all of them. Of about 110,000 clones in the sample, around 83% were seen once. The specimen sequenced was PBMCs. Every receptor here comes from a woman aged 60-70 years in good health and CMV-seropositive.

V usage is TRBV10-1 and J usage is TRBJ2-1, with a tentative D call TRBD1 (5 bases). CDR1 is WNHNN, CDR2 SYGVQD, per germline (reference sequence). CDR3 length: 17 residues. V was trimmed by 1 base and J by 4 bases, leaving 17 bases between them. CDR3 in amino acids: CASSEFGHQYPYNEQFF. CDR3 DNA: TGCGCCAGCAGTGAGTTCGGACACCAGTACCCATACAATGAGCAGTTCTTC.

The chain has TRBV28 and TRBJ2-5, with 8 bases fitting TRBD1. With V trimmed by 11 bases and J by 3 bases, 14 bases remained unmatched. Germline V gives CDR1 MDHEN, CDR2 SYDVKM. The CDR3 is 15 amino acids. The DNA for the CDR3 is TGTGCCTCACAACCGGGACAGGAGCACAAAGAGACCCAGTACTTC. Residues: CASQPGQEHKETQYF.

V gene TRBV5-4 combines with J gene TRBJ2-1, with 10 bases identical to TRBD2. The length of the CDR3 is 15 residues. From germline, CDR1 is SGHNT and CDR2 YYREEE (reference sequence). V shed 6 bases and J 7 bases; nucleotides not matched to a gene: 10. The chain's CDR3 is CASTWTSGKLNEQFF. The CDR3 coding sequence is TGTGCCAGCACCTGGACTAGCGGAAAATTGAATGAGCAGTTCTTC.

This rearrangement joins TRBV18 to TRBJ2-2; 10 bases are shared with TRBD1. This CDR3 contains 15 residues. The germline gives CDR1 KGHSH, CDR2 LQKENI. V shed 8 bases and J 0 bases; nucleotides not matched to a gene: 3. CDR3 nucleotides: TGTGCCAGCCAGACAGGGGGCACGAACACCGGGGAGCTGTTTTTT. It codes for CASQTGGTNTGELFF.

The chain recombines TRBV18 with TRBJ1-4; D is unresolved. Trimming cost V 4 bases and J 2 bases, with 11 bases left between them. The CDR3 has 15 residues. Germline loops: CDR1 KGHSH, CDR2 LQKENI. The CDR3 nucleotides are TGTGCCAGCTCACAAAACTTACAGACTAATGAAAAACTGTTTTTT. Amino acid sequence: CASSQNLQTNEKLFF.

This rearrangement joins TRBV9 to TRBJ2-5; weak D call: TRBD1 (6 bases). The CDR3 runs to 14 residues. Germline CDR1 SGDLS, CDR2 YYNGEE. The ends were cut back, 3 bases at V and 4 bases at J, with 13 bases in the middle. This CDR3 reads CASSADRSGETQYF. The DNA of the CDR3 is TGTGCCAGCAGCGCCGACAGGTCGGGAGAGACCCAGTACTTC.

The chain employs TRBV18 and TRBJ2-1, with TRBD2 matching 10 bases. Trimming removed 2 bases from V and 12 bases from J; junction bases left unmatched: 7. The CDR3 covers 14 residues. Germline lookup yields CDR1 KGHSH and CDR2 LQKENI. CDR3 bases: TGTGCCAGCTCACCAAGGGTAGCGGGAGGCCGGCAGTTCTTC. It is translated as CASSPRVAGGRQFF.

This chain links TRBV11-1 with TRBJ2-2, with 8 bases matching TRBD2. Germline assignment: CDR1 SGHAT and CDR2 FQDESV (reference sequence). The CDR3 spans 15 residues. With 10 bases clipped from V and 6 bases from J, the junction kept 13 bases outside the gene matches. CDR3 protein: CATGLGGESSGELFF. In DNA form, the CDR3 reads TGTGCCACCGGACTCGGGGGGGAGTCTTCCGGGGAGCTGTTTTTT.

The chain employs TRBV6-1 and TRBJ1-4; D unresolved. Germline CDR1 is MNHNS and CDR2 is SASEGT. The V and J ends lost 2 bases and 8 bases respectively, with 12 bases between them. This CDR3 is 14 amino acids long. The CDR3 region has the DNA TGTGCCAGCAGTGAAAATACTGCGTCCGAAAAACTGTTTTTT. Residues: CASSENTASEKLFF.

The V call is TRBV2, the J call TRBJ2-1, with unresolved D. V gave up 8 bases and J gave up 7 bases, with 15 bases separating them. The germline CDR1 and CDR2 sequences are SNHLY and FYNNEI. The CDR3 runs 13 residues. CDR3 sequence (DNA): TGTGCCAGCGGCTCCCAGCGTCAGAATGAGCAGTTCTTC. Protein: CASGSQRQNEQFF.

This clone was seen a few times. The chain carries TRBV27 and TRBJ2-5, with D maybe TRBD1 (6 bases). The CDR3 consists of 19 residues. Trimming stripped 6 bases from V and 0 bases from J, with 26 bases between. Germline V gene lookup returns CDR1 MNHEY and CDR2 SMNVEV (reference sequence). CDR3 nucleotide sequence: TGTGCCAGCAGCCACCCAACCTTCCCGGGGACATCGTACCAAGAGACCCAGTACTTC. It translates to CASSHPTFPGTSYQETQYF.

This clone was seen once. The V gene is TRBV19, the J gene TRBJ2-1; the match to TRBD2 covers 10 bases. Germline V gene lookup returns CDR1 LNHDA and CDR2 SQIVND (reference sequence). The V segment lost 8 bases and the J segment 4 bases; nucleotides outside the gene matches: 5. The CDR3 has 14 residues. CDR3 coding DNA: TGTGCCAGTCACCCTAGCGGGAGTTACAATGAGCAGTTCTTC. Translated, it gives CASHPSGSYNEQFF.

This clone appeared a single time. The chain carries TRBV28 and TRBJ1-5, with D possibly matching TRBD1 (6 bases). CDR3 length: 16 residues. Trimming cost V 4 bases and J 5 bases, with 18 bases left between them. Per germline, CDR1 MDHEN and CDR2 SYDVKM. In DNA form, the CDR3 reads TGTGCCAGCAGTTCCCAGGGGTTCGAGCAAGATCAGCCCCAGCATTTT. Encoded protein: CASSSQGFEQDQPQHF.

The rearrangement links TRBV5-4 to TRBJ2-1, with 10 positions matching TRBD1. CDR1 is SGHNT and CDR2 is YYREEE in the germline V gene (reference sequence). The CDR3 contains 14 residues. J gave up 1 base and V 9 bases, and 4 bases lay outside the gene matches. CDR3 loop: CATAGQGSYNEQFF. As DNA, the CDR3 is TGTGCCACCGCGGGACAGGGGTCCTACAATGAGCAGTTCTTC.

V and J are TRBV19 and TRBJ1-3; D is undetermined. CDR1 and CDR2 (germline): LNHDA, SQIVND (reference sequence). The CDR3 covers 17 residues. V was pared by 1 base and J by 0 bases, with 13 bases between. The CDR3 sequence: CASSIVTITSSGNTIYF. CDR3 nucleotide sequence: TGTGCCAGTAGTATAGTTACCATCACGAGCTCTGGAAACACCATATATTTT.

The chain combines TRBV10-2 with TRBJ2-1; TRBD2 aligns across 9 bases. Germline CDR1 reads WSHSY; CDR2 reads SAAADI. This CDR3 contains 16 residues. After removal of 5 bases from V and 4 bases from J, the junction contained 9 bases not matched to a gene. CDR3 in amino acids: CASSFPLAGTYNEQFF. The CDR3 DNA reads TGCGCCAGCAGTTTTCCCCTAGCGGGAACGTACAATGAGCAGTTCTTC.

V gene TRBV7-7 combines with J gene TRBJ2-2; maybe TRBD1 (6 bases). Germline lookup yields CDR1 SSHAT and CDR2 FNYEAQ (reference sequence). The V gene lost 2 bases and the J gene lost 0 bases, with 10 bases spanning the gap. This CDR3 has 16 residues. The CDR3 spells CASSLLSGANTGELFF. For the CDR3, the DNA is TGTGCCAGCAGCTTATTATCAGGGGCGAACACCGGGGAGCTGTTTTTT.

V usage is TRBV6-5 and J usage is TRBJ1-2; 9 positions agree with TRBD1. V lost 4 bases, J lost 6 bases, and 12 bases stayed unmatched. The CDR3 is 16 residues long. Germline V CDR1 and CDR2: MNHEY, SVGAGI. The CDR3 DNA sequence: TGTGCCAGCAGTTCCGCCGGGACAGGGTCTTGGCATGGCTACACCTTC. Its translation: CASSSAGTGSWHGYTF.

The chain employs TRBV5-1 and TRBJ2-5, with D possibly TRBD2 on 6 matching bases. V was trimmed by 4 bases and J by 5 bases, leaving 15 bases between them. CDR1 is SGHRS and CDR2 is YFSETQ in the germline V gene. The CDR3 has 14 amino acids. The CDR3 DNA follows: TGCGCCAGCAGCGGTCAAGCGGGCTGGGAGACCCAGTACTTC. It specifies CASSGQAGWETQYF.

The chain has TRBV5-6 and TRBJ1-1; a possible D gene is TRBD1 (6 bases). V was cut by 4 bases and J by 0 bases, with 19 bases left in between. The CDR3 length is 17 residues. The V gene's germline CDR1 is SGHDT and CDR2 YYEEEE. The CDR3 DNA reads as TGTGCCAGCAGCCTTCGACAGGAAAATCATATGAACACTGAAGCTTTCTTT. Its translation: CASSLRQENHMNTEAFF.

J is TRBJ2-1 and V is TRBV10-3, with TRBD2 identical over 12 bases. CDR1 and CDR2 from the germline V gene are ENHRY and SYGVKD. The CDR3 spans 14 residues. Trimming cost V 7 bases and J 7 bases; bases outside gene matches: 5. The CDR3 region is CAITRTSGINEQFF. CDR3 DNA sequence: TGTGCCATCACACGGACTAGCGGGATTAATGAGCAGTTCTTC.

V gene TRBV6-6 combines with J gene TRBJ2-4; a weak D match, TRBD2 (6 bases). Germline CDR1 and CDR2: MNHNY and SVGAGI (reference sequence). CDR3 length: 16 amino acids. V was pared by 5 bases and J by 3 bases, with 17 bases between. CDR3: CASSRSAGGDKNIQYF. The DNA of the CDR3 is TGTGCCAGCAGTCGATCGGCGGGCGGGGACAAAAACATTCAGTACTTC.

The V call is TRBV5-1, the J call TRBJ2-7; D ambiguous. This CDR3 has 13 amino acids. V was clipped by 1 base and J by 2 bases, with 7 bases between them. Germline V gives CDR1 SGHRS, CDR2 YFSETQ. CDR3 bases: TGCGCCAGCAGCTTGCTGGGCGCCTACGAGCAGTACTTC. Protein product: CASSLLGAYEQYF.

This clone was seen a handful of times. The chain recombines TRBV4-1 with TRBJ1-1; D remains unclear. This CDR3 region has 19 residues. V lost 4 bases to trimming and J lost 0 bases, with 24 bases between them. CDR1 and CDR2 from the germline V gene are MGHRA and YSYEKL. The CDR3 nucleotides read TGCGCCAGCAGCCCCACTCCCGGTTACCGAATTTTAATGAACACTGAAGCTTTCTTT. It encodes CASSPTPGYRILMNTEAFF.

V gene TRBV28 combines with J gene TRBJ2-5, with a weak D call TRBD2 (5 bases). The CDR3 spans 14 residues. The germline V and J ends were trimmed by 1 base and 2 bases, with 8 bases remaining between them. The germline V gene encodes CDR1 MDHEN and CDR2 SYDVKM. The CDR3 sequence: CASSLLTSQETQYF. The CDR3 DNA sequence: TGTGCCAGCAGTTTATTAACTAGTCAAGAGACCCAGTACTTC.

The chain uses TRBV19 and TRBJ2-7, with 8 bases matching TRBD1. Germline V lookup: CDR1 LNHDA, CDR2 SQIVND (reference sequence). The V and J ends lost 4 bases and 0 bases, in that order; junction bases with no gene match: 8. This CDR3 has 16 residues. Written as DNA, the CDR3 is TGTGCCAGTAGTACCCTGACAGGGGCGAGCTCCTACGAGCAGTACTTC. Protein: CASSTLTGASSYEQYF.

This chain links TRBV5-1 with TRBJ2-1, with 8 bases aligning to TRBD1. J lost 2 bases, V lost 0 bases, and 4 bases had no gene match. Germline V CDR1 and CDR2: SGHRS, YFSETQ. This CDR3 comprises 16 residues. For the CDR3, the DNA is TGCGCCAGCAGCTTGGCACAGGGGGTTACCTACAATGAGCAGTTCTTC. Its protein product is CASSLAQGVTYNEQFF. Full variable domain (remainder filled in from reference TRBV5-1 and TRBJ2-1): KAGVTQTPRYLIKTRGQQVTLSCSPISGHRSVSWYQQTPGQGLQFLFEYFSETQRNKGNFPGRFSGRQFSNSRSEMNVSTLELGDSALYLCASSLAQGVTYNEQFFGPGTRLTVL.

The J gene is TRBJ2-1, the V gene TRBV29-1; D is unresolved. V was cut by 2 bases and J by 4 bases, with 9 bases left in between. CDR1 and CDR2 (germline): SQVTM, ANQGSEA. The length of the CDR3 is 13 residues. This CDR3 is CSVEIQVYNEQFF. In nucleotides, the CDR3 is TGCAGCGTTGAAATCCAGGTTTACAATGAGCAGTTCTTC.

The chain combines TRBV7-9 with TRBJ2-7; perhaps TRBD1 as D (6 bases). The germline V gene has CDR1 SEHNR and CDR2 FQNEAQ (reference sequence). The CDR3 runs to 11 residues. Trimming took 7 bases from V and 7 from J, leaving 11 bases between them. The DNA for the CDR3 is TGTGCCAGCATTGAGGGGGTAGAGCAGTACTTC. This translates into CASIEGVEQYF.